The 14 T cell receptor beta chains below all came from one sample that was sequenced in a study of T-cell memory formation after mild COVID-19 (dated by TCRdb to the early 2020s). The library was generated by 5' RACE. TCRdb shows the sequencer as Illumina NovaSeq 6000. TCRdb reworked the public reads: Q25 trimming with fastp, MiXCR clone assembly, productive beta chains retained. Each record represents a unique CDR3 protein, reported with the most common genes and DNA among its rows. The sample table holds around 250,000 distinct CDR3 sequences, of which over 15% were seen once. Of the sample, 20% to 25% is held by the ten largest clones. Sequenced input: PBMCs or a T cell subset sorted from them (not recorded which). The receptors here all came from a man aged 18 to 29 who had mild COVID-19 (a few samples of this study predate the infection). The sample titles of this study are shuffled in the database, so cell type and time point are left out; the donor was told from shared clones.

This clonotype was observed a few times. This chain connects TRBV5-1 to TRBJ2-2, with TRBD2 matching over 10 bases. V lost 0 bases and J lost 4; bases outside the gene matches: 6. This CDR3 has 17 amino acids. Germline CDR1 and CDR2: SGHRS and YFSETQ. In DNA, the CDR3 is TGCGCCAGCAGCTTGGCCAGCGGGGGGGCCGTCACCGGGGAGCTGTTTTTT. It encodes CASSLASGGAVTGELFF.

The rearrangement joins TRBV4-3 to TRBJ1-5, with D maybe TRBD1 (5 bases). The CDR3 totals 14 residues. CDR1 LGHNA and CDR2 YSLEER come from the germline V gene. The germline V and J ends were trimmed by 5 bases and 4 bases, with 12 bases remaining between them. The CDR3 protein is CASSRDSWNQPQHF. The CDR3 region has the DNA TGCGCCAGCAGCAGAGACAGTTGGAATCAGCCCCAGCATTTT.

The sample holds a few counts of this clonotype. Here the CDR3 reads CASSQGAEPRGEAFF. The CDR3 DNA is TGCGCCAGCAGCCAAGGTGCGGAACCACGGGGTGAAGCTTTCTTT. This chain joins TRBV4-3 and TRBJ1-1; D ambiguous. The CDR3 runs 15 residues. Trimming pared 1 base from V and 7 bases from J, leaving 16 bases between. Per germline, CDR1 LGHNA and CDR2 YSLEER.

This clonotype was seen a handful of times. The chain is built from TRBV12-3 or TRBV12-4 and TRBJ2-3, with D perhaps TRBD2 (7 bases). The ends were cut back, 6 bases at V and 4 bases at J, with 20 bases in the middle. This CDR3 region has 16 residues. CDR3 loop: CASSLEGGARADTQYF. DNA for the CDR3: TGTGCCAGCAGCCTGGAGGGGGGGGCACGTGCAGATACGCAGTATTTT.

This clonotype has a handful of counts. V usage is TRBV29-1 and J usage is TRBJ2-1, with 10 bases that match TRBD1. V shed 7 bases and J 2 bases; nucleotides not matched to a gene: 5. Germline assignment: CDR1 SQVTM and CDR2 ANQGSEA. This CDR3 contains 14 residues. The DNA for the CDR3 is TGCAGCGGGACAGGGGGATCCCCCTACAATGAGCAGTTCTTC. Protein sequence: CSGTGGSPYNEQFF.

This clonotype has a count of ten or more. V usage is TRBV12-5 and J usage is TRBJ1-1; the D gene is possibly TRBD1 (5 bases). The CDR3 sequence is 15 residues long. Germline V gives CDR1 LGHNT, CDR2 FRNRAP. Trimming removed 1 base at V and 3 bases at J, with 12 bases between. The CDR3 loop is CASGLARGEDTEAFF. CDR3 sequence (DNA): TGTGCTAGTGGTTTGGCCCGGGGGGAAGACACTGAAGCTTTCTTT.

This clonotype was picked up a small number of times. This chain joins TRBV5-1 and TRBJ2-1; D is undetermined. Per the germline V gene, CDR1 is SGHRS and CDR2 is YFSETQ. Trimming shortened V by 4 bases and J by 8 bases, and 13 bases separated the two germline ends. The CDR3 is made up of 13 amino acids. The CDR3 DNA sequence: TGCGCCAGCAGCGTACCACCTGGGGATGAGCAGTTCTTC. Residues: CASSVPPGDEQFF.

The CDR3 loop is CASNGDSPYEQYF. The CDR3 DNA sequence: TGTGCCAGCAATGGCGACAGCCCCTACGAGCAGTACTTC. The V and J genes are TRBV27 and TRBJ2-7; D might be TRBD1 (5 bases). Germline V lookup: CDR1 MNHEY, CDR2 SMNVEV (reference sequence). V lost 7 bases to trimming and J lost 2 bases, with 12 bases between them. This CDR3 comprises 13 residues.

This clonotype has more than one count but fewer than ten. This chain connects TRBV11-2 to TRBJ2-4; unclear D gene. Germline V gene data show CDR1 as SGHAT and CDR2 as FQNNGV. The CDR3 sequence is 16 residues long. V was pared by 1 base and J by 7 bases, with 17 bases between. The CDR3 protein is CASSLAAFGSANIQYF. The CDR3 DNA reads as TGTGCCAGCAGCTTAGCCGCCTTTGGGTCGGCCAACATTCAGTACTTC.

This clonotype has just a few counts. The chain has TRBV20-1 and TRBJ2-7; D gene unclear. With 4 bases removed from V and 4 bases from J, the gap between germline ends came to 20 bases. Looked up from germline, CDR1 is DFQATT and CDR2 is SNEGSKA (reference sequence). CDR3 length: 15 amino acids. CDR3: CSATLAGTGFYEQYF. CDR3 nucleotides: TGCAGTGCTACGTTGGCAGGCACTGGGTTTTACGAGCAGTACTTC.

This clonotype was seen once. The CDR3 coding sequence is TGTGCCACCAGGCAAGAATCTGGGGCGGGATTCTACGAGCAGTACTTC. Translating gives CATRQESGAGFYEQYF. V usage is TRBV15 and J usage is TRBJ2-7, with D tentatively TRBD2 (6 bases). V gave up 6 bases and J gave up 3 bases, with 21 bases separating them. This CDR3 has 16 amino acids. Germline V gene sequence: CDR1 LNHNV, CDR2 YYDKDF (reference sequence).

The sample holds a few counts of this clonotype. This rearrangement joins TRBV6-2 or TRBV6-3 to TRBJ2-7; D may be TRBD1 or TRBD2 (7 bases each). Per the germline V gene, CDR1 is MNHEY and CDR2 is SVGEGT. The CDR3 loop spans 12 amino acids. The V end lost 6 bases, the J end lost 3 bases, and 9 bases lay between the germline ends. The CDR3 here is CASSRGGYEQYV. The CDR3 DNA is TGTGCCAGCAGCAGGGGGGGCTACGAGCAGTACGTC.

The table lists this clonotype with a few counts. This sequence joins TRBV4-1 and TRBJ2-3; TRBD1 might be the D (6 bases). The V and J ends lost 3 bases and 5 bases respectively, with 15 bases between them. The CDR3 sequence is 15 residues long. Germline assignment: CDR1 MGHRA and CDR2 YSYEKL. For the CDR3, the DNA is TGCGCCAGCAGCCACGCATCGCCCAGGGGAGATACGCAGTATTTT. Its protein product is CASSHASPRGDTQYF.

This rearrangement joins TRBV7-2 to TRBJ2-1; 11 bases line up with TRBD2. There are 16 residues in the CDR3. Germline V lookup: CDR1 SGHTA, CDR2 FQGNSA. V shed 5 bases, J shed 4 bases, and the junction held 7 bases outside the gene matches. CDR3 sequence reads: CASSRTSGGLYNEQFF. The CDR3 DNA follows: TGTGCCAGCAGCCGTACTAGCGGGGGACTTTACAATGAGCAGTTCTTC.